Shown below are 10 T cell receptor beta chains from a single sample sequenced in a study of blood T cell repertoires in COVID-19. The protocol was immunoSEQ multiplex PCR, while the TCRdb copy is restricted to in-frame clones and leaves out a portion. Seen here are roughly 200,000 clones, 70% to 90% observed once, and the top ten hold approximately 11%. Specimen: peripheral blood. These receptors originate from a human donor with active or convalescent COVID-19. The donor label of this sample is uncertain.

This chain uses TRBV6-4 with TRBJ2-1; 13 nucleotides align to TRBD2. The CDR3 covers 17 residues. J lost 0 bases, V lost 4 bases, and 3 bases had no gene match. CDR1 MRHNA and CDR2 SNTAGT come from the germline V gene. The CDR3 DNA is TGTGCCAGCAGTGTACTAGCGGGAGGGAGCTCCTACAATGAGCAGTTCTTC. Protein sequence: CASSVLAGGSSYNEQFF.

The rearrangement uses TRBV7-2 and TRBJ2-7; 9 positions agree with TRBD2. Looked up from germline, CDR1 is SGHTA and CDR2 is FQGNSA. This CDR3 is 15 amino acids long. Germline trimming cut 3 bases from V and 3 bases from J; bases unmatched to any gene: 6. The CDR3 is CASSFGREGLYEQYF. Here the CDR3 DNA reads TGTGCCAGCAGCTTCGGGCGGGAGGGCCTCTACGAGCAGTACTTC.

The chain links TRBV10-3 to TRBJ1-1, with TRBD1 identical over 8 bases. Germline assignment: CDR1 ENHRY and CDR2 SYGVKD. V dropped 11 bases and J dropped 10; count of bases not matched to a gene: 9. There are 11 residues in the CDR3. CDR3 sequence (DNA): TGTGCCTCCATTACAGGGGGACTAGCTTTCTTT. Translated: CASITGGLAFF.

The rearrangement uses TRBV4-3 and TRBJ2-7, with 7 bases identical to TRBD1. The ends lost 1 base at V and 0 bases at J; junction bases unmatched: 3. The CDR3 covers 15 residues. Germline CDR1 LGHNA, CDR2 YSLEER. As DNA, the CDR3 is TGCGCCAGCAGCCAAGGCAGGGGGAGCTCCTACGAGCAGTACTTC. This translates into CASSQGRGSSYEQYF.

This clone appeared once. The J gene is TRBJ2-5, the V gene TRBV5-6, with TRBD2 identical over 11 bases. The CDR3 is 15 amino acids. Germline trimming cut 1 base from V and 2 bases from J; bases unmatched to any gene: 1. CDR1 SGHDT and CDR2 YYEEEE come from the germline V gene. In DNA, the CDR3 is TGTGCCAGCAGCTTGCTAGCGGGGGGACAAGAGACCCAGTACTTC. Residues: CASSLLAGGQETQYF.

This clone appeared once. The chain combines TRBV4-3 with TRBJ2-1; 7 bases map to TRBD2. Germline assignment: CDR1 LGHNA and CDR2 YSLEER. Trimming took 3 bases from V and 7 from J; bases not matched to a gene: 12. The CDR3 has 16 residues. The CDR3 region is CASSHEAGLRRNEQFF. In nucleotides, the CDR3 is TGCGCCAGCAGCCATGAAGCGGGACTACGAAGGAATGAGCAGTTCTTC.

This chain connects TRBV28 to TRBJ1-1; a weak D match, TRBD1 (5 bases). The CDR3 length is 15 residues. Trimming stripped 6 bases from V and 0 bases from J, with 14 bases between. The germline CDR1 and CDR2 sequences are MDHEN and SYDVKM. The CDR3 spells CASSPDKYMNTEAFF. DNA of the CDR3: TGTGCCAGCAGCCCGGACAAATACATGAACACTGAAGCTTTCTTT.

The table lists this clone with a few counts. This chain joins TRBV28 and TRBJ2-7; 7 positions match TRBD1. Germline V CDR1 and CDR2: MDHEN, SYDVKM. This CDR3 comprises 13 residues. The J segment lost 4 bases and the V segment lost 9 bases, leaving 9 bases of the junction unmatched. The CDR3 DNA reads TGTGCCAGTAATCCGGGACAGAAATACGAGCAGTACTTC. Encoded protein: CASNPGQKYEQYF.

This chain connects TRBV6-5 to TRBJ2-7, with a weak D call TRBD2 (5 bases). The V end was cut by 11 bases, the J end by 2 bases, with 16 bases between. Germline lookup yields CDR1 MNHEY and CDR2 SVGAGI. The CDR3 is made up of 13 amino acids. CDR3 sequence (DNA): TGTGCCGATCCAGGAGGACGGACCTACGAGCAGTACTTC. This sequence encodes CADPGGRTYEQYF.

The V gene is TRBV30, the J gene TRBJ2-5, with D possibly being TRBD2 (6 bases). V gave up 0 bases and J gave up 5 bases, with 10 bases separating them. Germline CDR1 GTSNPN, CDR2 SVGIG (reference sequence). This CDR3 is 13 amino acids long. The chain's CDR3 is CAWSVGGLETQYF. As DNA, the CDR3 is TGTGCCTGGAGTGTAGGAGGGTTGGAGACCCAGTACTTC. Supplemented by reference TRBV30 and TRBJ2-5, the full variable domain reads SQTIHQWPATLVQPVGSPLSLECTVEGTSNPNLYWYRQAAGRGLQLLFYSVGIGQISSEVPQNLSASRPQDRQFILSSKKLLLSDSGFYLCAWSVGGLETQYFGPGTRLLVL.